Listed below are T cell receptor beta chains from one sample, sequenced in a study of vaccination and CD4 T cells after COVID-19. MiXCR, applied by TCRdb to the PCR reads, yields one record per CDR3 protein. The sample lists some 20,000 distinct CDR3 sequences, roughly 51% occurring once. The antigens these receptors bind are not known. Sequencing was done on a sample of CD4+ T cells from blood, cultured in vitro. The receptors here all came from a human donor who had recovered from COVID-19. Both conserved end residues are part of each CDR3. Fields, in order: D gene, J gene, clone size, V gene, CDR3 DNA, CDR3 protein. D genes are given only for firm matches. Only some rows state a clone size, as once, few, many or a class for expanded clones.

D: TRBD2; J: TRBJ2-5; size: -; V: TRBV20-1; DNA: TGCAGTGCTAGAGATAGTCGGGAGGCGGAGACCCAGTACTTC; CDR3: CSARDSREAETQYF
D: TRBD1; J: TRBJ2-7; size: -; V: TRBV19; DNA: TGTGCCAGTAGTTCGGGCAGGGGGCGCTACGAGCAGTACTTC; CDR3: CASSSGRGRYEQYF
D: TRBD1; J: TRBJ2-5; size: -; V: TRBV5-1; DNA: TGCGCCAGCAGCTCATTGACAGGGGGCCAAGAGACCCAGTACTTC; CDR3: CASSSLTGGQETQYF
D: TRBD1; J: TRBJ2-7; size: -; V: TRBV10-3; DNA: TGTGCCATCAGTGAGTCCAGGGGGCTAGGCGAGCAGTACTTC; CDR3: CAISESRGLGEQYF
D: -; J: TRBJ1-5; size: few; V: TRBV7-2; DNA: TGTGCCAGCAGCTTATTGGGACAACGATTGGGTAATCAGCCCCAGCATTTT; CDR3: CASSLLGQRLGNQPQHF
D: TRBD1; J: TRBJ1-5; size: few; V: TRBV6-1; DNA: TGTGCCAGCAGTGATACGACGACAGGGCTGGCGGGTCAGCCCCAGCATTTT; CDR3: CASSDTTTGLAGQPQHF
D: -; J: TRBJ2-5; size: -; V: TRBV7-6; DNA: TGTGCCAGCAGCTTAGGTACGGGGGTGGAGACCCAGTACTTC; CDR3: CASSLGTGVETQYF
D: -; J: TRBJ1-1; size: -; V: TRBV20-1; DNA: TGCAGTGCTAGTCTGAAGAACACTGAAGCTTTCTTT; CDR3: CSASLKNTEAFF
D: -; J: TRBJ1-5; size: few; V: TRBV27; DNA: TGTGCCAGCAGTTTTTCATCCGGGCCGACCATGCCCCAGCATTTT; CDR3: CASSFSSGPTMPQHF
D: TRBD1; J: TRBJ1-2; size: -; V: TRBV15; DNA: TGTGCCACCAGTGGGGGAGGACAGGCCTCTAACTATGGCTACACCTTC; CDR3: CATSGGGQASNYGYTF
D: TRBD2; J: TRBJ2-3; size: few; V: TRBV20-1; DNA: TGCAGTGCTACCCCCCTAGCGGGGTTCACAGATACGCAGTATTTT; CDR3: CSATPLAGFTDTQYF
D: -; J: TRBJ2-3; size: few; V: TRBV21-1; DNA: TGTGATGAAATACCCCATAAACGGGTTACAGATACGCAGTATTTT; CDR3: CDEIPHKRVTDTQYF
D: TRBD1; J: TRBJ1-6; size: -; V: TRBV20-1; DNA: TGCAGTGCTAGAGATGGCGGACAGGGGCGGTCACCCCTCCACTTT; CDR3: CSARDGGQGRSPLHF
D: -; J: TRBJ2-2; size: few; V: TRBV10-3; DNA: TGTGCCATCAAACAGCCGAACACCGGGGAGCTGTTTTTT; CDR3: CAIKQPNTGELFF
D: -; J: TRBJ1-2; size: -; V: TRBV2; DNA: TGTGCCAGCCCCACAGGGAGTAAAGGCTATGGCTACACCTTC; CDR3: CASPTGSKGYGYTF